The clone carrying this T cell receptor beta chain was seen more than once but under ten times. Antigen unknown. The data originate from a study of beta chain features in type 1 diabetes. The study's findings and limits: Patients with type 1 diabetes carried fewer insertions and had more deletions at their VDJ junctions. For TCRB rearrangement, an influence of HLA type remained unresolved here. Moderate yet significant TCRB CDR3 shortening was seen in Type 1 diabetes patients in all four CD4+ subsets. Across patients, naive, central memory and Treg TCRB repertoires exhibited apparently greater similarity than was observed across healthy donors.

CDR3 size: 13 residues. The germline gives CDR1 KGHSH, CDR2 LQKENI. The ends were cut back, 6 bases at V and 2 bases at J, with 8 bases in the middle. Sequencing targeted expressed TCRB transcripts, as all isolated RNA had been reverse transcribed. Generated by immunoSEQ multiplex PCR, the TCRdb table keeps only in-frame clones and is missing some. Among hundreds of thousands of clones listed, roughly two thirds were seen once. This chain connects TRBV18 to TRBJ2-1; the D is unclear. This TCR was recovered from a man aged 30 to 45 in good health. The sample taken for sequencing was naive CD4+ T cells from blood. The CDR3 DNA sequence: TGTGCCAGCTCCTCGGGTCCCTACAATGAGCAGTTCTTC. Its protein product is CASSSGPYNEQFF.